This record concerns one T cell receptor beta chain sequence. This clonotype came up many times. Its antigen target is currently unknown. No per-base quality is available; no much larger clone lies one base away. This sample was included in a study of human T cells and chemical hapten exposure (dated by TCRdb to 2020 to 2022). At the level of the whole study: For sensitization, 2% DPC in acetone was applied to a roughly 2 cm by roughly 2 cm area of upper inner arm skin. Patients additionally received weekly therapeutic DPC doses to the scalp throughout the roughly 25-week study period. Patch testing was done on the upper back using Finn chambers containing 0.01% DPC, and results were scored after 6 days according to International Contact Dermatitis Research Group standards. The mostly female patient cohort included alopecia areata with under or over 50% scalp involvement, alopecia totalis and alopecia universalis. The libraries were sequenced as a pool, and the TCR yield per sample differed mostly because of small variations in library volumes within the pool. The study tracked peripheral blood TCR repertoire changes in vivo during primary and secondary sensitization to the hapten diphenylcyclopropenone (DPC) in alopecia patients. Patient blood was sampled pre-sensitization (week 0) and at 2, 6 and about 24 weeks after DPC sensitization. Blood for TCR sequencing was provided by twenty-nine alopecia patients at one to four time points (pre-sensitization, 2, 6 and 24 weeks).

The research as a whole found: Significantly more large CDR3 similarity clusters were formed by expanded TCRs than by pre-sensitization or healthy control sets, consistent with antigen-driven responses. DPC sensitization did not change how many TCRs were above 1 in 1000 frequency, and no evidence was found of alterations in global repertoire structure. After repeated subsampling, the strength of the expansion versus patch-test correlation and the threshold at which it became significant changed. A positive correlation was found between the number of PT1 expanded TCRs and patch test score, with significance reached at thresholds 8, 16 and 32 but not 4. Because every patient had alopecia, a presumed autoimmune disease, the patients' immune response might differ from that of healthy individuals.

Taken with the paper, the label for time point translates to: pre-sensitization, week 0. According to the study, the label for this sample's treatment or condition signals: therapeutic diphenylcyclopropenone sensitization with weekly scalp DPC. Blood at each patch-test visit was drawn before the patch test was applied. Eligible patients were aged 18 to 70, diagnosed with alopecia, deemed suitable for DPC therapy, and excluded if pregnant. Total RNA was extracted from unfractionated whole blood collected in Tempus Blood RNA tubes. The method behind the library was RACE. Sequencer: NextSeq 500. During library preparation, unique molecular identifiers were attached to individual cDNA molecules so that TCRs could be counted in a quantitative, reproducible way. Both TCR alpha and TCR beta chains were sequenced from each blood RNA sample. From the authors' description of their analysis: The median number of TCRs per sample was around 96,000, ranging from 23,224 to 690,600. V, J and CDR3 annotation of the TCR reads was carried out using the Decombinator software suite. Every sample was subsampled to the same number of TCRs (28,000) for the PS versus PT1 abundance plots. Expanded TCRs were defined as absent before sensitization and observed at least eight times at the 2-week time point. TCRdb ran its own pipeline on the public reads, namely fastp trimming at Q25 and MiXCR clone calling, and kept in-frame beta chains. Records with the same CDR3 protein are collapsed into one entry carrying the most frequent genes and DNA. The V and J calls follow TCRdb's processing rather than the paper's. Across this sample there are over 85,000 distinct CDR3 sequences, with roughly a tenth seen only once. The ten largest clonotypes hold around 3.1% of the sample.

V is pared back by 2 bases and J by 5 bases, with 15 bases lying between the germline termini. From cysteine to phenylalanine, the CDR3 is 15 amino acids long. CDR3 DNA is the only sequence kept; it has 45 bases, read in frame from the first base. CDR1 and CDR2 are drawn from the germline V gene: MNHEY, SVGAGI. This sequence was found in a woman aged 55-69 years with alopecia areata. Some clones in this sample may be carry-over from other donors' samples. This chain is built from TRBV6-5 and TRBJ1-1; tentative D gene TRBD1, with 5 bases matching. The starting material was whole blood, obtained in connection with sensitization to the hapten diphenylcyclopropenone (DPC). The DNA is TGTGCCAGCAGTTACGGTCGGGGGATGTCTACTGAAGCTTTCTTT. Translated, this is CASSYGRGMSTEAFF.